This T cell receptor beta chain was recovered during a study of tumor-infiltrating lymphocytes in primary liver carcinoma. A constant-region primer primed TCR beta cDNA synthesis from 400 to 550 ng of total RNA. It was through three nested multiplex PCR rounds of slightly modified ARM-PCR that TCR beta libraries arose. Primers for the first two PCR rounds were TRBV1-TRBV30 forward primers and a C-beta reverse primer (roughly 10 cycles per round). TCRdb called the multiplex PCR reads again in MiXCR, with one record for every CDR3 protein. The sample carries roughly 55,000 distinct CDR3 sequences, over 65% recorded once. The CDR3 loop spans 14 amino acids. V lost 1 base and J lost 15, with 19 bases in between. Germline CDR1 is MNHEY and CDR2 is SVGEGT. Co-extraction yielded RNA and DNA from roughly 20-30 mg of unsorted bulk tissue. Surgical resection treated primary liver carcinoma in the patients. To note about this clonotype: Being one base from a much bigger clone, this may be a read error.

The source of this sequence is a man aged 40-55 years with primary liver carcinoma and hepatitis B virus infection. Sequenced material: liver tumor tissue from sampling region 2. As for subset: tumor region T2, inferior pole. This chain links TRBV6-2 or TRBV6-3 with TRBJ2-1, with TRBD1 as a possible D gene (6 bases). In DNA, the CDR3 is TGTGCCAGCAGTTACTTTACGCAGAGACAGGTCCCGTTCTTC. Its translation: CASSYFTQRQVPFF.